This T cell receptor (beta chain) was recovered during a study of blood T cell repertoires in COVID-19. As for the study in general: T cells, B-cell-depleted T cells, or PBMCs provided the cDNA or gDNA that served as material.

This clone is labeled medium-sized. The cohort comprised adults aged roughly 18 to 95 years residing in about two dozen US areas. Participants' own reports of clinical history determined their cohort assignment. Per the original methods: Reference gene primer amplification gave estimated nucleated cell counts. The repertoire was sequenced with immunoSEQ multiplex PCR; TCRdb's copy has only in-frame clones and lacks some. V and J calls and clone size are as listed in that table; D and trimming were resolved from the DNA. Found here are about 250,000 clones, 83% of them singletons; the top ten hold approximately 4%. Germline values: CDR1 MNHEY, CDR2 SVGAGI. This CDR3 comprises 15 residues. Unmatched junction bases numbered 9, after V lost 6 bases and J lost 4 bases.

Input material: PBMCs or T cells enriched from blood (not recorded which). The receptor was isolated from a woman aged 40 to 50 who had been exposed to COVID-19. The chain uses TRBV6-5 and TRBJ1-2; TRBD1 matches 9 bases. DNA for the CDR3: TGTGCCAGCAGGCTTACAGGGGGCAGGGGCTATGGCTACACCTTC. This gives the protein CASRLTGGRGYGYTF.